A selection of T cell receptor beta chains follows, all from one sample in a study of metastatic and nonmetastatic thyroid tumors. TCRdb re-processed the PCR reads through MiXCR. Of tens of thousands of clones in the sample, 20% to 25% were seen once. The sequencing sample was made of tumor tissue. Source of these receptors: a female donor with papillary thyroid cancer or a benign thyroid nodule (not recorded which). Some clones in this sample may be carry-over from other donors' samples. Each CDR3 is given with its conserved first and last residue. D genes are given only for firm matches. Only some rows state a clone size, as once, few, many or a class for expanded clones.

D	J	size	V	DNA	CDR3
TRBD2	TRBJ2-3	many	TRBV4-2	TGTGCCAGCAGCCGGGGAGTAACTAGCGGCACAGATACGCAGTATTTT	CASSRGVTSGTDTQYF
TRBD1	TRBJ1-1	few	TRBV24-1	TGTGCCACCAGCAGACTGGGGACAGCCACTGAAGCTTTCTTT	CATSRLGTATEAFF
TRBD1	TRBJ1-6	many	TRBV27	TGTGCCAGCAGTTTATCGAACAGGGGGTATAATTCACCCCTCCACTTT	CASSLSNRGYNSPLHF
TRBD1	TRBJ1-1	many	TRBV11-2	TGTGCCAGCAGCTCCACACAGGGGGGGGCTGAAGCTTTCTTT	CASSSTQGGAEAFF
-	TRBJ2-3	many	TRBV4-1	TGCGCCAGCAGCCAAGACGAGGGGTGGCCCGGAGATACGCAGTATTTT	CASSQDEGWPGDTQYF
TRBD2	TRBJ2-1	many	TRBV4-1	TGCGCCAGCAGCCATGGGCTAGCGGTCAGCTCCTACAATGAGCAGTTCTTC	CASSHGLAVSSYNEQFF
-	TRBJ2-7	-	TRBV6-2/TRBV6-3	TGTGCCAGCATCGAACGCCCTATCTCCTACGAGCAGTACTTC	CASIERPISYEQYF
TRBD2	TRBJ2-3	many	TRBV24-1	TGTGCCACCAGTGGTCCTTCGACTAGCGGTTACACAGATACGCAGTATTTT	CATSGPSTSGYTDTQYF
-	TRBJ2-7	few	TRBV15	TGTGCCACCAGCAGAGATCAGGGGTTAGAGCAGTACTTC	CATSRDQGLEQYF
TRBD2	TRBJ2-1	-	TRBV20-1	TGCAGTGCTAGAGGACAAGCGGGAGGGTGGTACAATGAGCAGTTCTTC	CSARGQAGGWYNEQFF
-	TRBJ2-3	many	TRBV11-2	TGTGCCAGCAGGTCCTGGGGGGGGCTCACAGATACGCAGTATTTT	CASRSWGGLTDTQYF
-	TRBJ1-1	-	TRBV9	TGTGCCAGCAGTGCCCCAAGCGGTCGGGGAAATATGAACACTGAAGCTTTCTTT	CASSAPSGRGNMNTEAFF
-	TRBJ1-5	many	TRBV7-4	TGTGCCAGCAGCTTACAGGGCAATCAGCCCCAGCATTTT	CASSLQGNQPQHF
-	TRBJ2-7	many	TRBV18	TGTGCCAGCTCACCTGTAGCGGGTACAGGGGGTAGTCATGAGCAGTACTTC	CASSPVAGTGGSHEQYF
TRBD1	TRBJ1-1	many	TRBV7-9	TGTGCCAGCAGCCCTGGGACAGGGAGAAACACTGAAGCTTTCTTT	CASSPGTGRNTEAFF
-	TRBJ2-1	-	TRBV20-1	TGCAGTGCTACTCTATCTGGAGATGAGCAGTTCTTC	CSATLSGDEQFF
-	TRBJ1-1	many	TRBV20-1	TGCAGTGCTTTGGGCCCACGGGACACTGAAGCTTTCTTT	CSALGPRDTEAFF
TRBD2	TRBJ2-3	once	TRBV11-2	TGTGCCATCAGCCCCTGGACTAGCGGGTGGGCAGATACGCAGTATTTT	CAISPWTSGWADTQYF
TRBD2	TRBJ2-1	many	TRBV29-1	TGCAGCGCTCCGGGGACTAGCGGGTCCCCCTACAATGAGCAGTTCTTC	CSAPGTSGSPYNEQFF
TRBD1	TRBJ1-1	many	TRBV18	TGTGCCAGCTCCCTGGGACAGCTGAACACTGAAGCTTTCTTT	CASSLGQLNTEAFF
TRBD2	TRBJ2-3	many	TRBV5-1	TGCGCCAGCAGCTTGGAGCGGGGGTGGGGAGATACGCAGTATTTT	CASSLERGWGDTQYF
-	TRBJ1-6	medium-sized	TRBV28	TGTGCCAGCACCACTAAAGGGCATCGCCACTTT	CASTTKGHRHF
TRBD1	TRBJ1-6	few	TRBV19	TGTTCCGCTGGGGGACAGCATAATTCACCCCTCCACTTT	CSAGGQHNSPLHF
TRBD1	TRBJ1-5	-	TRBV6-1	TGTGCCAGCAGATCGACCGGGACAGGTTCGATTCAGCCCCAGCATTTT	CASRSTGTGSIQPQHF
-	TRBJ2-2	few	TRBV6-1	TGTGCCAGCAATGGATACACCGGGGATCTGTTTTTT	CASNGYTGDLFF
-	TRBJ2-1	-	TRBV7-8	TGTGCCAGCAGCTTAGACCAGGGCAATGAGCAGTTCTTC	CASSLDQGNEQFF
-	TRBJ1-5	many	TRBV6-1	TGTGCCAGCGGTGGGGGCCTCAGCAATCAGCCCCAGCATTTT	CASGGGLSNQPQHF
-	TRBJ1-5	many	TRBV6-2/TRBV6-3	TGTGCCAGCAGTGTGGAGGGCGGCAATCAGCCCCAGCATTTT	CASSVEGGNQPQHF
-	TRBJ2-7	medium-sized	TRBV11-2	TGTGCCAGCAGCTTAGAGGGCTACGAGCAGTACTTC	CASSLEGYEQYF
TRBD1	TRBJ2-7	medium-sized	TRBV6-1	TGTGCCAGCAGTGAAGACAGGGGGCTTGGCGAGCAGTACTTC	CASSEDRGLGEQYF
TRBD1	TRBJ2-1	medium-sized	TRBV28	TGTGCCAGCGTAAACAGGGGGCTGTACAATGAGCAGTTCTTC	CASVNRGLYNEQFF
TRBD1	TRBJ2-5	-	TRBV13	TGTTCCAGCAGCCTTACCGGGACAGGCCAAGAGACCCAGTACTTC	CSSSLTGTGQETQYF
-	TRBJ1-2	few	TRBV6-1	TGTGCCAGCAATGCGGCCAGAGCTAACTATGGCTACACCTTC	CASNAARANYGYTF
TRBD1	TRBJ1-2	many	TRBV24-1	TGTGCCACCAGATGCCGACAGGGGCCTCCCGGGGGCTACACCTTC	CATRCRQGPPGGYTF
-	TRBJ1-2	many	TRBV4-1	TGCGCCAGCAGCCAAGATCGCGGACGGCTACCCTATGGCTACACCTTC	CASSQDRGRLPYGYTF
-	TRBJ2-7	few	TRBV6-2/TRBV6-3	TGTGCCAGCAGTTACGGCGCAGGGCCCATCTACGAGCAGTACTTC	CASSYGAGPIYEQYF
TRBD2	TRBJ2-5	many	TRBV20-1	TGCAGTGCTAGGACTAGCGGGCCTCGGCAGGCCCAGTACTTC	CSARTSGPRQAQYF
-	TRBJ1-1	many	TRBV4-1	TGCGCCAGCAGCCAAGTGTTGAGGGCTGGGAACACTGAAGCTTTCTTT	CASSQVLRAGNTEAFF
TRBD2	TRBJ2-1	-	TRBV11-1	TGTGCCAGCAGCTTTAGACTAGCGGGAGGTGGAGGAGAGCAGTTCTTC	CASSFRLAGGGGEQFF
-	TRBJ2-4	many	TRBV15	TGTGCCACCAGCAGAGATAAACTAGCCAAAAACATTCAGTACTTC	CATSRDKLAKNIQYF
TRBD1	TRBJ2-7	medium-sized	TRBV2	TGTGCCAGCAGTGCTGGGGACAGGTTCTCCTACGAGCAGTACTTC	CASSAGDRFSYEQYF
TRBD1	TRBJ2-1	-	TRBV12-3/TRBV12-4	TGTGCCAGCGGCCTATGGACAGGCGATGAGCAGTTCTTC	CASGLWTGDEQFF
TRBD2	TRBJ2-3	-	TRBV7-2	TGTGCCAACATCTCCTACCAAACTAGCGGGAGTGGGAATTTT	CANISYQTSGSGNF
TRBD2	TRBJ2-1	-	TRBV24-1	TGTGCCACCAGTGATTTTGGGACTAGCGGGAACTCCAATGAGCAGTTCTTC	CATSDFGTSGNSNEQFF
TRBD1	TRBJ1-2	few	TRBV24-1	TGTGCCACCAGCCTGACAGGGGTGGATGGCTACACCTTC	CATSLTGVDGYTF
-	TRBJ2-5	few	TRBV12-3/TRBV12-4	TGTGCCAACAGTTCCTTATACCGGGACAAAGTAGGAGAGACCCAGTACTTC	CANSSLYRDKVGETQYF
TRBD2	TRBJ2-3	once	TRBV19	TGTGCCAGTTCCTCACCAGGACTAGCGGTAGTACCGGATGCGCAGTATTTT	CASSSPGLAVVPDAQYF
-	TRBJ2-2	-	TRBV27	TGTGCCAGCAGTTTAGTTACGCGCGGGGAGCTGTTTTTT	CASSLVTRGELFF
-	TRBJ2-7	-	TRBV20-1	TGCAGTGCCAGTCGCTTGTCGGTGGAGCAGTACTTC	CSASRLSVEQYF
-	TRBJ1-2	medium-sized	TRBV15	TGTGCCACCAGCAGAGCGACAGGCTATGGCTACACCTTC	CATSRATGYGYTF
TRBD1	TRBJ2-7	medium-sized	TRBV10-3	TGTGCCATCAGCCCGGACAGGCTGAGCTCCTACGAGCAGTACTTC	CAISPDRLSSYEQYF
-	TRBJ1-2	-	TRBV11-2	TGTGCCAGCAGCTTGCCGGAAGCGGAACCGATATATGGCTACACCTTC	CASSLPEAEPIYGYTF
-	TRBJ2-1	-	TRBV7-3	TGTGCCAGCGGCTTCCGAGGTGGCAATGAGCAGTTCTTC	CASGFRGGNEQFF
-	TRBJ2-3	-	TRBV29-1	TGCAGCGTTGAAGAAGGAGGTTTGCGTTGGGGAGATACGCAGTATTTT	CSVEEGGLRWGDTQYF
-	TRBJ2-2	-	TRBV11-2	TGTGCCAGCAAACGTGACTACGACGTTAACACCGGGGAGCTGTTTTTT	CASKRDYDVNTGELFF